Below, 18 T cell receptor beta chains from the same sample are listed, as sequenced in a study of T cells in Graves' hyperthyroidism and ophthalmopathy. Amplification of TCR beta CDR3 regions was performed using RNA transcripts as template. Primed by the HTBI set, a first-round RT-PCR was run on the TCR CDR3. Each CDR3 protein gets one entry after TCRdb re-called the multiplex PCR reads with MiXCR. Among hundreds of thousands of distinct CDR3 sequences listed, 16% were seen once. The sample comprised blood. The receptors here all came from a woman aged 25 to 39 with Graves' hyperthyroidism.

The CDR3 loop reads CSARTGTSYEQYF. CDR3 coding DNA: TGCAGTGCACGGACAGGGACCTCCTACGAGCAGTACTTC. V and J are TRBV20-1 and TRBJ2-7, with TRBD1 matching 8 bases. Losses at the gene ends were 6 bases for V and 0 bases for J; bases not matched to a gene: 4. CDR3 size: 13 residues. The germline V gene encodes CDR1 DFQATT and CDR2 SNEGSKA (reference sequence).

The rearrangement links TRBV2 to TRBJ1-4; no clear D. V lost 1 base and J lost 2, with 11 bases in between. The germline gives CDR1 SNHLY, CDR2 FYNNEI. This CDR3 region has 16 residues. CDR3 loop: CASSEGDSNTNEKLFF. The CDR3 DNA is TGTGCCAGCAGTGAAGGGGATTCCAATACTAATGAAAAACTGTTTTTT.

The table lists this clonotype with many counts. V gene TRBV28 combines with J gene TRBJ1-2; TRBD1 matches at 7 bases. CDR3 length: 13 residues. Germline V gene data show CDR1 as MDHEN and CDR2 as SYDVKM. V shed 2 bases and J 6 bases; nucleotides not matched to a gene: 3. CDR3 bases: TGTGCCAGCAGTTTAGACAGGGTTCATGGCTACACCTTC. Protein product: CASSLDRVHGYTF.

A remark on this clonotype: This clone may be a read error of a much larger clone one base away. The J gene is TRBJ2-3, the V gene TRBV30, with 12 bases matching TRBD1. The V gene end was trimmed by 8 bases and the J gene end by 2 bases; junction bases not matched to a gene: 5. Looked up from germline, CDR1 is GTSNPN and CDR2 is SVGIG (reference sequence). This CDR3 is 14 amino acids long. CDR3 loop: CARDRGRNTDTQYF. CDR3 in DNA: TGTGCCCGGGACAGGGGGCGGAACACAGATACGCAGTATTTT. The entire variable domain, with the rest obtained from reference TRBV30 and TRBJ2-3, is as follows: SQTIHQWPATLVQPVGSPLSLECTVEGTSNPNLYWYRQAAGRGLQLLFYSVGIGQISSEVPQNLSASRPQDRQFILSSKKLLLSDSGFYLCARDRGRNTDTQYFGPGTRLTVL.

This chain joins TRBV6-1 and TRBJ1-6; D is unresolved. Germline V lookup: CDR1 MNHNS, CDR2 SASEGT. Trimming removed 2 bases from V and 4 bases from J, with 6 bases in between. This CDR3 is built from 14 residues. The CDR3 nucleotides are TGTGCCAGCAGTGAATTCAGTTATAATTCACCCCTCCACTTT. It codes for CASSEFSYNSPLHF.

This clonotype was counted ten times or more. The gene calls are TRBV3-1 and TRBJ2-7; 8 bases line up with TRBD2. The CDR3 contains 15 residues. Germline V gene sequence: CDR1 LGHDT, CDR2 YNNKEL (reference sequence). The V gene end was trimmed by 1 base and the J gene end by 3 bases; junction bases not matched to a gene: 5. This CDR3 reads CASSQGLANSYEQYF. CDR3 bases: TGTGCCAGCAGCCAAGGACTAGCGAACAGCTACGAGCAGTACTTC.

There are many counts of this clonotype. The genes are TRBV5-5 and TRBJ1-1, with D tentatively TRBD1 (6 bases). Germline loops: CDR1 SGHKS, CDR2 YYEKEE (reference sequence). CDR3 length: 13 amino acids. V was trimmed by 5 bases and J by 3 bases, leaving 11 bases between them. Here the CDR3 DNA reads TGTGCCAGCAGTCAACAGGGAGACACTGAAGCTTTCTTT. Translated, it gives CASSQQGDTEAFF. Variable domain in full (rest from reference TRBV5-5 and TRBJ1-1): DAGVTQSPTHLIKTRGQQVTLRCSPISGHKSVSWYQQVLGQGPQFIFQYYEKEERGRGNFPDRFSARQFPNYSSELNVNALLLGDSALYLCASSQQGDTEAFFGQGTRLTVV.

This clonotype was counted once. The J gene is TRBJ1-2, the V gene TRBV14; tentative D call: TRBD1 (5 bases). The germline V gene has CDR1 SGHDN and CDR2 FVKESK. The CDR3 covers 17 residues. V lost 2 bases, J lost 3 bases, and 19 bases lay in between. CDR3 in DNA: TGTGCCAGCAGCCAAATCAAGGGGCTACGGAACTACTATGGCTACACCTTC. Translation gives CASSQIKGLRNYYGYTF.

This clonotype has at least ten counts. The chain carries TRBV5-6 and TRBJ2-7; TRBD2 is a possible D gene (5 bases). CDR3 length: 15 amino acids. Germline lookup yields CDR1 SGHDT and CDR2 YYEEEE. Trimming removed 0 bases from V and 0 bases from J, with 10 bases in between. The CDR3 sequence is CASSLEEGYSYEQYF. CDR3 coding DNA: TGTGCCAGCAGCTTGGAAGAGGGATACTCCTACGAGCAGTACTTC.

This clonotype was counted at least ten times. The chain recombines TRBV6-2 or TRBV6-3 with TRBJ2-7; a possible D gene is TRBD1 (6 bases). In germline, CDR1 is MNHEY, CDR2 SVGEGT. Trimming stripped 0 bases from V and 0 bases from J, with 9 bases between. The CDR3 covers 15 residues. As DNA, the CDR3 is TGTGCCAGCAGTTACTCGGGACACAGCTCCTACGAGCAGTACTTC. Its protein is CASSYSGHSSYEQYF.

This clonotype was picked up many times. The rearrangement links TRBV28 to TRBJ1-5, with D hard to call. From germline, CDR1 is MDHEN and CDR2 SYDVKM. Trimming pared 8 bases from V and 2 bases from J, leaving 13 bases between. CDR3 length equals 14 residues. Here the CDR3 DNA reads TGTGCCAGCGTGCAAACCCAGGGCAATCAGCCCCAGCATTTT. Protein product: CASVQTQGNQPQHF.

The rearrangement uses TRBV3-1 and TRBJ1-6; D ambiguous. Per germline, CDR1 LGHDT and CDR2 YNNKEL (reference sequence). This CDR3 has 16 amino acids. The V gene lost 1 base and the J gene lost 0 bases, with 7 bases spanning the gap. CDR3: CASSQGTPSYNSPLHF. In DNA form, the CDR3 reads TGTGCCAGCAGCCAAGGAACCCCCTCCTATAATTCACCCCTCCACTTT. Drawing the rest from reference TRBV3-1 and TRBJ1-6, the complete variable domain is DTAVSQTPKYLVTQMGNDKSIKCEQNLGHDTMYWYKQDSKKFLKIMFSYNNKELIINETVPNRFSPKSPDKAHLNLHINSLELGDSAVYFCASSQGTPSYNSPLHFGNGTRLTVT.

This clonotype has only a few counts. This sequence joins TRBV7-2 and TRBJ2-7, with D perhaps TRBD1 or TRBD2 (5 bases each). V was pared by 5 bases and J by 2 bases, with 16 bases between. Germline CDR1 reads SGHTA; CDR2 reads FQGNSA. This CDR3 comprises 15 residues. The CDR3 is CASSDPRDVTYEQYF. The CDR3 DNA reads as TGTGCCAGCAGCGACCCCCGGGACGTAACCTACGAGCAGTACTTC.

This clonotype was recorded at least ten times. V and J are TRBV9 and TRBJ1-5; weak D call: TRBD1 (6 bases). This CDR3 comprises 14 residues. V lost 0 bases to trimming and J lost 2 bases, with 6 bases between them. CDR1 is SGDLS, CDR2 YYNGEE, per germline. CDR3 nucleotides: TGTGCCAGCAGCGTAGCAGGGGGCAATCAGCCCCAGCATTTT. This sequence encodes CASSVAGGNQPQHF.

This clonotype has more than one count but fewer than ten. The rearrangement uses TRBV6-1 and TRBJ2-3; TRBD1 is a possible D gene (5 bases). CDR1 MNHNS and CDR2 SASEGT come from the germline V gene. The CDR3 length is 16 residues. Trimming left V 6 bases short and J 0 bases short, with 16 bases between. The CDR3 reads CASRTRQSSSTDTQYF. The CDR3, as DNA: TGTGCCAGCAGGACGAGACAGTCTTCTAGCACAGATACGCAGTATTTT.

This clonotype was counted at least ten times. This chain connects TRBV7-9 to TRBJ2-3; D ambiguous. V was shortened by 4 bases and J by 2 bases, with 22 bases between the two germline ends. The CDR3 runs to 18 residues. Germline CDR1 reads SEHNR; CDR2 reads FQNEAQ (reference sequence). The DNA of the CDR3 is TGTGCCAGCAGCTCAACCTACTCTCAGCGCACTAACACAGATACGCAGTATTTT. This sequence encodes CASSSTYSQRTNTDTQYF. Combining the CDR3 with reference TRBV7-9 and TRBJ2-3 gives the whole variable domain DTGVSQNPRHKITKRGQNVTFRCDPISEHNRLYWYRQTLGQGPEFLTYFQNEAQLEKSRLLSDRFSAERPKGSFSTLEIQRTEQGDSAMYLCASSSTYSQRTNTDTQYFGPGTRLTVL.

This clonotype turned up a few times. The chain links TRBV12-3 or TRBV12-4 to TRBJ2-7, with TRBD2 as a possible D gene (6 bases). This CDR3 is built from 15 residues. V dropped 5 bases and J dropped 2 bases, with 16 bases sitting between them. Here the CDR3 reads CASSPFTGVTYEQYF. CDR3 bases: TGTGCCAGCAGTCCTTTTACGGGGGTAACCTACGAGCAGTACTTC.

This clonotype has just a few counts. The V call is TRBV4-1, the J call TRBJ2-1; D may be TRBD1 or TRBD2 (5 bases each). CDR1 and CDR2 from the germline V gene are MGHRA and YSYEKL. With 5 bases removed from V and 9 bases from J, the gap between germline ends came to 26 bases. The CDR3 loop spans 17 amino acids. CDR3 sequence: CASSSRPGPAGSGEQFF. The CDR3 DNA is TGCGCCAGCAGCTCCCGACCCGGCCCGGCAGGGAGTGGTGAGCAGTTCTTC.